This entry is about one TCR beta chain. Per germline, CDR1 SGHTA and CDR2 FQGNSA. The CDR3 is made up of 14 amino acids. Trimming shortened V by 9 bases and J by 1 base, and 14 bases separated the two germline ends. The source of the sample is a study of T-cell reconstitution after alpha-beta-depleted transplantation in children. A library of TCRbeta sequences, prepared with unique molecular identifiers, was generated. A single record per CDR3 protein comes from TCRdb applying MiXCR to the PCR reads. Among approximately 340,000 distinct CDR3 sequences listed, about a tenth were seen once. The receptor was derived from a human donor who donated a stem cell graft to a child with acute lymphoblastic leukemia. The V call is TRBV7-2, the J call TRBJ2-3; D uncertain. Material: PBMCs from the stem cell graft donor, obtained from the stem cell graft. The CDR3 region has the DNA TGTGCCAGTTTACCTTTCGGTGGCACAGATACGCAGTATTTT. Its translation: CASLPFGGTDTQYF.